This T cell receptor (beta chain) came from a study of OX40 agonist ivuxolimab in advanced cancers. Findings and caveats of the study: In the 0.1 to 3.0 mg/kg range, CD4+ and CD8+ blood T cells had expanded clonally by week 6. Expanded peripheral T cell antigen specificity was not determined.

Sequenced by immunoSEQ multiplex PCR; TCRdb stores in-frame clones only, minus some. The data hold approximately 100,000 clones, with 80% to 95% observed a single time. This clone showed up just a few times. What it recognizes is unknown. This CDR3 region has 11 residues. Germline assignment: CDR1 GTSNPN and CDR2 SVGIG (reference sequence). Germline trimming cut 8 bases from V and 6 bases from J; bases unmatched to any gene: 6. This receptor was taken from an adult with an advanced solid tumor such as melanoma, head and neck, liver or kidney cancer. The sample here was CD4+ or CD8+ T cells sorted from blood, taken in a trial of the OX40 agonist ivuxolimab. The chain combines TRBV30 with TRBJ1-1, with 7 bases fitting TRBD1. The CDR3 loop is CAGQGGPEAFF. The CDR3 DNA sequence: TGTGCCGGGCAGGGGGGCCCTGAAGCTTTCTTT.